The 2 T cell receptor beta chains below all came from one sample that was sequenced in a study of CD8+ T cells in alopecia areata (dated by TCRdb to the late 2010s). Taken with the paper, the label for time point translates to: baseline before oral tofacitinib. The method was the immunoSEQ multiplex PCR assay. RNA was extracted from all samples and reverse transcribed into cDNA, which served as template for TCR sequencing. The clones in this table, taken by TCRdb from immuneACCESS, are in-frame only. Not every clone is retained; where verified, under half of the shortfall comes from an unresolved V gene, and the cause of the rest is unknown. Present in this sample are about 150,000 clones, 40% to 60% of which were seen just once. The ten largest clones take up roughly 21% of the sample. Sequencing used CD8+ T cells sorted from blood, obtained at week 0. These TCRs come from a human donor with alopecia areata.

Remarks on this clone: The sample carries other DNA sequences with the same CDR3. This chain links TRBV2 with TRBJ2-3; possible D gene TRBD1, 6 bases. Germline V gene lookup returns CDR1 SNHLY and CDR2 FYNNEI. The CDR3 sequence is 13 residues long. V was clipped by 6 bases and J by 1 base, with 8 bases between them. CDR3 loop: CASRGAGTDTQYF. The CDR3, as DNA: TGTGCCAGCAGGGGGGCGGGCACAGATACGCAGTATTTT.

The gene calls are TRBV14 and TRBJ2-5; no clear D. Germline loops: CDR1 SGHDN, CDR2 FVKESK. This CDR3 has 13 amino acids. V lost 4 bases to trimming and J lost 5 bases, with 11 bases between them. CDR3 bases: TGTGCCAGCAGCCCCCTAAAGTGGGAGACCCAGTACTTC. It specifies CASSPLKWETQYF.